This section outlines one T cell receptor (beta chain) sequence together with its context. No antigen is known for it. PCR primers comprised 60 Vbeta and 13 Jbeta primers. Original analysis: An analysis that came later counted 73 million or so unique TCR beta chains, approximately 11 million shared. The repertoire was sequenced with immunoSEQ multiplex PCR; TCRdb's copy has only in-frame clones and lacks some. The V and J calls and the clone size are those of that table, but D and trimming were determined from the DNA. This sample carries 150,000 to 190,000 clones, roughly four fifths of them seen once, and the ten largest clones take approximately 1.4%. This record belongs to a study of cytomegalovirus exposure and HLA in healthy donors. Study outcomes and limitations: Links to common viral pathogens appeared, in a later analysis, for several of the most significant clusters. In a later analysis, TCR beta V- and J-gene trimming showed a link to a missense DCLRE1C variant.

Healthy bone marrow donors made up the cohort. V was shortened by 4 bases and J by 7 bases, with 19 bases between the two germline ends. This CDR3 contains 16 residues. Germline V gene lookup returns CDR1 LGHNA and CDR2 YSLEER. This clonotype was obtained from a man between 18 and 35 years old in good health and CMV-seronegative. The chain combines TRBV4-3 with TRBJ2-2; weak D call: TRBD1 (6 bases). Sequencing was done on a sample of PBMCs. The CDR3 sequence: CASSLGNRVSNGELFF. In DNA, the CDR3 is TGCGCCAGCAGCCTGGGGAACAGGGTTTCGAACGGGGAGCTGTTTTTT.